Following are 13 T cell receptor beta chains from one sample sequenced in a study of chemoradiotherapy in HPV16-positive cancers. Sequencing was performed with immunoSEQ multiplex PCR; in TCRdb, only in-frame clones are kept and a portion is missing. In the table there are some 25,000 clones, around 94% of which are singletons. The sample was acquired from a patient who underwent chemoradiotherapy. Receptors originate from a human donor with HPV-associated anogenital cancer.

This clone was detected only once. This chain joins TRBV7-9 and TRBJ1-4; TRBD1 matches at 9 bases. With V trimmed by 5 bases and J by 4 bases, 5 bases remained unmatched. Germline CDR1 is SEHNR and CDR2 is FQNEAQ (reference sequence). CDR3 length: 15 residues. The CDR3 protein is CASSGPGQGNEKLFF. As DNA, the CDR3 is TGTGCCAGCAGCGGTCCGGGACAGGGTAATGAAAAACTGTTTTTT.

This clone was detected once. The chain uses TRBV28 and TRBJ2-3; D ambiguous. V was clipped by 6 bases and J by 6 bases, with 16 bases between them. Per the germline V gene, CDR1 is MDHEN and CDR2 is SYDVKM. The CDR3 contains 14 residues. The CDR3 sequence: CASSRIDTPDTQYF. In nucleotides, the CDR3 is TGTGCCAGCAGCCGGATCGACACCCCCGATACGCAGTATTTT. The full variable domain, completed using reference TRBV28 and TRBJ2-3, is DVKVTQSSRYLVKRTGEKVFLECVQDMDHENMFWYRQDPGLGLRLIYFSYDVKMKEKGDIPEGYSVSREKKERFSLILESASTNQTSMYLCASSRIDTPDTQYFGPGTRLTVL.

This chain connects TRBV28 to TRBJ2-7; 9 bases are shared with TRBD1. Germline CDR1 reads MDHEN; CDR2 reads SYDVKM. V trimming: 1 base; J trimming: 1 base; junction bases outside the gene matches: 5. CDR3 length: 16 residues. This chain's CDR3 is CASSLSWGQGSYEQYF. CDR3 nucleotides: TGTGCCAGCAGTTTATCATGGGGACAGGGATCCTACGAGCAGTACTTC.

V gene TRBV11-2 combines with J gene TRBJ2-1, with D uncertain. This CDR3 has 11 amino acids. V was trimmed by 3 bases and J by 9 bases, leaving 6 bases between them. Germline loops: CDR1 SGHAT, CDR2 FQNNGV. This CDR3 reads CASSLDGEQFF. In nucleotides, the CDR3 is TGTGCCAGCAGCTTGGATGGTGAGCAGTTCTTC.

This clone was seen once. The DNA of the CDR3 is TGTGCCAGTAGTACCCAACGTTCCTATGGCTACACCTTC. The encoded protein is CASSTQRSYGYTF. The gene calls are TRBV19 and TRBJ1-2, with unresolved D. V lost 4 bases and J 4 bases, leaving 10 bases between the germline ends. The germline CDR1 and CDR2 sequences are LNHDA and SQIVND (reference sequence). The CDR3 contains 13 residues.

The chain uses TRBV9 and TRBJ2-2; 7 nucleotides agree with TRBD2. The V gene's germline CDR1 is SGDLS and CDR2 YYNGEE. The trim removed 1 base at V and 5 bases at J, leaving 5 bases unmatched. The CDR3 spans 15 residues. The CDR3 reads CASSVSLAETGELFF. CDR3 bases: TGTGCCAGCAGCGTAAGTCTAGCGGAAACCGGGGAGCTGTTTTTT.

V usage is TRBV7-3 and J usage is TRBJ2-4; D unresolved. The CDR3 loop spans 16 amino acids. V was cut by 2 bases and J by 0 bases, with 11 bases left in between. CDR1 SGHTA and CDR2 FQGTGA come from the germline V gene. The CDR3 region has the DNA TGTGCCAGCAGCTTATGGGCGTCTGAAGCCAAAAACATTCAGTACTTC. It is translated as CASSLWASEAKNIQYF.

This clone was recorded once. The rearrangement uses TRBV7-2 and TRBJ1-1; D remains unclear. V was shortened by 2 bases and J by 0 bases, with 4 bases between the two germline ends. Germline lookup yields CDR1 SGHTA and CDR2 FQGNSA. The CDR3 extends over 13 amino acids. CDR3 nucleotide sequence: TGTGCCAGCAGCTTATGGATGAACACTGAAGCTTTCTTT. This sequence encodes CASSLWMNTEAFF.

This clone was found once. The J gene is TRBJ2-5, the V gene TRBV11-2, with D perhaps given as TRBD1 or TRBD2 (6 bases each). V lost 1 base to trimming and J lost 0 bases, with 15 bases between them. The CDR3 is 17 residues long. Germline-derived CDR1 and CDR2 are SGHAT and FQNNGV. The DNA of the CDR3 is TGTGCCAGCAGCTTAGTGGGCGCAGGGGAGGACCAAGAGACCCAGTACTTC. Protein: CASSLVGAGEDQETQYF.

The chain links TRBV2 to TRBJ1-1; D gene unclear. This CDR3 comprises 17 residues. Trimming left V 2 bases short and J 0 bases short, with 16 bases between. Germline values: CDR1 SNHLY, CDR2 FYNNEI. For the CDR3, the DNA is TGTGCCAGCAGTGAATCTCTGGTGTTTAGCATGAACACTGAAGCTTTCTTT. It specifies CASSESLVFSMNTEAFF.

The chain couples TRBV9 to TRBJ2-1, with 10 bases aligning to TRBD1. This CDR3 has 15 residues. V dropped 3 bases and J dropped 5; count of bases not matched to a gene: 5. Germline CDR1 reads SGDLS; CDR2 reads YYNGEE. Here the CDR3 DNA reads TGTGCCAGCAGCGCCGGGACAGGGGTGGACAATGAGCAGTTCTTC. Translating it yields CASSAGTGVDNEQFF.

This chain links TRBV5-4 with TRBJ1-1; possible D gene TRBD1, 6 bases. This CDR3 has 15 amino acids. Trimming left V 2 bases short and J 1 base short, with 12 bases between. Germline V gene data show CDR1 as SGHNT and CDR2 as YYREEE (reference sequence). The CDR3 sequence: CASSLRTASNTEAFF. The DNA of the CDR3 is TGTGCCAGCAGCTTAAGGACAGCGTCGAACACTGAAGCTTTCTTT.

CDR3 coding DNA: TGCGCCAGCAGCTTGGTTGGGTCGAAATCCTATGGCTACACCTTC. It translates to CASSLVGSKSYGYTF. This chain links TRBV5-1 with TRBJ1-2; D ambiguous. The CDR3 length is 15 residues. Trimming removed 0 bases at V and 4 bases at J, with 13 bases between. Germline V lookup: CDR1 SGHRS, CDR2 YFSETQ.